Listed here are 30 T cell receptor beta chains from one sample, sequenced in a study of T-cell reconstitution after alpha-beta-depleted transplantation in children. The library targeted TCRbeta and was prepared with unique molecular identifiers. Using its own MiXCR run on the PCR reads, TCRdb lists one record per CDR3 protein. Here the sample spans about 610,000 distinct CDR3 sequences, more than 20% being singletons. Source: PBMCs, taken before TCRalphabeta/CD19-depleted stem cell transplant. Receptor source: a boy under three years old with Wiskott-Aldrich syndrome, due to receive a stem cell transplant.

This rearrangement joins TRBV5-1 to TRBJ2-5; 13 bases are a match to TRBD2. Germline trimming cut 0 bases from V and 5 bases from J; bases unmatched to any gene: 7. CDR3 length equals 17 residues. CDR1 is SGHRS, CDR2 YFSETQ, per germline. CDR3 sequence reads: CASSLVPTSGRSETQYF. The CDR3 coding sequence is TGCGCCAGCAGCTTGGTACCGACTAGCGGGAGGAGTGAGACCCAGTACTTC.

V and J are TRBV12-3 or TRBV12-4 and TRBJ2-1; 12 bases line up with TRBD2. This CDR3 region has 17 residues. J lost 4 bases, V lost 6 bases, and 10 bases had no gene match. CDR3 sequence reads: CASRDETSGRPYNEQFF. CDR3 bases: TGTGCCAGCAGGGACGAAACTAGCGGGAGGCCGTACAATGAGCAGTTCTTC.

The rearrangement links TRBV11-2 to TRBJ2-6; tentative D call: TRBD2 (5 bases). This CDR3 is built from 19 residues. The ends were cut back, 0 bases at V and 3 bases at J, with 18 bases in the middle. Germline V gene sequence: CDR1 SGHAT, CDR2 FQNNGV. This CDR3 is CASSLDQEVASGGANVLTF. CDR3 in DNA: TGTGCCAGCAGCTTAGATCAGGAGGTAGCGTCGGGTGGGGCCAACGTCCTGACTTTC.

This clonotype was observed a handful of times. The rearrangement links TRBV25-1 to TRBJ2-2; D could derive from TRBD1 or TRBD2 (5 bases each). Trimming removed 1 base from V and 2 bases from J, with 8 bases in between. Looked up from germline, CDR1 is MGHDK and CDR2 is SYGVNS. CDR3 size: 15 residues. Written as DNA, the CDR3 is TGTGCCAGCAGTGAATCAGGGACCAACACCGGGGAGCTGTTTTTT. It translates to CASSESGTNTGELFF.

This chain connects TRBV5-1 to TRBJ1-2; 7 bases line up with TRBD1. The CDR3 covers 17 residues. The ends lost 3 bases at V and 3 bases at J; junction bases unmatched: 14. Germline V gives CDR1 SGHRS, CDR2 YFSETQ. CDR3 amino acids: CASSYRPFGQDYYGYTF. CDR3 DNA sequence: TGCGCCAGCAGCTACCGACCCTTCGGACAGGACTACTATGGCTACACCTTC.

The sample holds a few counts of this clonotype. The V and J genes are TRBV19 and TRBJ2-6; TRBD1 matches at 7 bases. The ends lost 9 bases at V and 0 bases at J; junction bases unmatched: 14. The length of the CDR3 is 18 residues. Germline V gene data show CDR1 as LNHDA and CDR2 as SQIVND (reference sequence). Here the CDR3 reads CASIWSGTANSGANVLTF. CDR3 nucleotide sequence: TGTGCCAGCATTTGGTCAGGGACAGCAAACTCTGGGGCCAACGTCCTGACTTTC.

CDR3 sequence reads: CAISESVSSSYNEQFF. The CDR3 DNA sequence: TGTGCCATCAGTGAGTCCGTATCTAGCTCCTACAATGAGCAGTTCTTC. The chain is built from TRBV10-3 and TRBJ2-1, with no clear D. Trimming took 0 bases from V and 0 from J, leaving 9 bases between them. The CDR3 spans 16 residues. Germline CDR1 reads ENHRY; CDR2 reads SYGVKD.

The rearrangement uses TRBV4-2 and TRBJ2-4; 9 bases match TRBD2. The CDR3 is made up of 17 amino acids. Germline CDR1 LGHNA, CDR2 YNFKEQ. The V gene end was trimmed by 4 bases and the J gene end by 3 bases; junction bases not matched to a gene: 10. CDR3 in DNA: TGTGCCAGCAGCCCCCAAGCGGGAGGTTGGGTCAAAAACATTCAGTACTTC. Protein: CASSPQAGGWVKNIQYF.

This clonotype has only a few counts. The V gene is TRBV20-1, the J gene TRBJ2-7; 7 positions match TRBD2. The CDR3 loop spans 12 amino acids. J was trimmed by 5 bases and V by 1 base; bases with no gene match: 2. The V gene's germline CDR1 is DFQATT and CDR2 SNEGSKA (reference sequence). This CDR3 is CSARGTRDEQYF. CDR3 sequence (DNA): TGCAGTGCTAGAGGGACTAGAGACGAGCAGTACTTC.

This clonotype occurred a few times. The chain employs TRBV27 and TRBJ2-2, with 7 bases matching TRBD2. Germline lookup yields CDR1 MNHEY and CDR2 SMNVEV (reference sequence). V lost 0 bases, J lost 8 bases, and 15 bases stayed unmatched. The CDR3 consists of 18 residues. The CDR3 bases are TGTGCCAGCAGTTTATCTACCAGCGGGACCGCCCGGAGGGGGGAGCTGTTTTTT. Its translation: CASSLSTSGTARRGELFF.

V usage is TRBV6-2 or TRBV6-3 and J usage is TRBJ1-4; 7 bases match TRBD1. The CDR3 sequence is 13 residues long. V gave up 7 bases and J gave up 8 bases; unmatched junction bases: 7. Germline V CDR1 and CDR2: MNHEY, SVGEGT. CDR3 loop: CASTADRTEKLFF. DNA for the CDR3: TGTGCCAGCACGGCGGACAGGACGGAAAAACTGTTTTTT.

There are a few counts of this clonotype. The V gene is TRBV11-2, the J gene TRBJ2-1; 7 nucleotides agree with TRBD2. V shed 1 base and J 6 bases; nucleotides not matched to a gene: 9. This CDR3 is 16 amino acids long. CDR1 and CDR2 from the germline V gene are SGHAT and FQNNGV. CDR3 in amino acids: CASSLVGSGLVNEQFF. CDR3 bases: TGTGCCAGCAGCTTAGTGGGTAGCGGGCTTGTCAATGAGCAGTTCTTC.

The chain employs TRBV20-1 and TRBJ2-5; 8 nucleotides line up with TRBD2. The CDR3 has 14 residues. The V and J ends lost 6 bases and 4 bases, in that order; junction bases with no gene match: 10. Germline CDR1 is DFQATT and CDR2 is SNEGSKA (reference sequence). CDR3: CSASKAGDRETQYF. CDR3 nucleotide sequence: TGCAGTGCGTCGAAAGCGGGAGATCGAGAGACCCAGTACTTC.

The rearrangement joins TRBV27 to TRBJ1-5, with D possibly matching TRBD1 (5 bases). This CDR3 spans 15 amino acids. V was shortened by 4 bases and J by 2 bases, with 12 bases between the two germline ends. CDR1 is MNHEY, CDR2 SMNVEV, per germline (reference sequence). The CDR3 nucleotides are TGTGCCAGCAGTTCCAGGGTGGCTGGCAATCAGCCCCAGCATTTT. Protein product: CASSSRVAGNQPQHF.

There are many counts of this clonotype. The chain is built from TRBV10-3 and TRBJ2-5; a weak D match, TRBD1 (6 bases). This CDR3 has 12 amino acids. The V gene lost 3 bases and the J gene lost 5 bases, with 7 bases spanning the gap. Germline CDR1 and CDR2: ENHRY and SYGVKD. CDR3 coding DNA: TGTGCCATCAGTGACAGGGGTGAGACCCAGTACTTC. Translating gives CAISDRGETQYF.

V gene TRBV5-1 combines with J gene TRBJ2-2; D is unresolved. Trimming cost V 0 bases and J 0 bases, with 15 bases left between them. The germline V gene encodes CDR1 SGHRS and CDR2 YFSETQ. The CDR3 is 18 amino acids. The CDR3 is CASSLVRPRPANTGELFF. The CDR3 DNA sequence: TGCGCCAGCAGCTTGGTTAGACCGAGGCCCGCGAACACCGGGGAGCTGTTTTTT.

Only a few counts were recorded for this clonotype. This chain's CDR3 is CASSVASGFEQYF. The DNA of the CDR3 is TGTGCCAGCAGCGTGGCTAGCGGGTTCGAGCAGTACTTC. The chain employs TRBV9 and TRBJ2-7, with 8 bases aligning to TRBD2. Germline V gene lookup returns CDR1 SGDLS and CDR2 YYNGEE. V gave up 2 bases and J gave up 6 bases; unmatched junction bases: 4. CDR3 length equals 13 residues.

This clonotype was observed a few times. The J gene is TRBJ1-6, the V gene TRBV9; no clear D. Per the germline V gene, CDR1 is SGDLS and CDR2 is YYNGEE. Trimming took 2 bases from V and 8 from J, leaving 11 bases between them. The CDR3 contains 14 residues. In nucleotides, the CDR3 is TGTGCCAGCAGCGTTGCATTTAAGGATTCACCCCTCCACTTT. Translating it yields CASSVAFKDSPLHF.

This clonotype was counted between two and nine times. The chain employs TRBV7-2 and TRBJ2-1; the D gene is possibly TRBD2 (5 bases). Germline assignment: CDR1 SGHTA and CDR2 FQGNSA. V dropped 4 bases and J dropped 5 bases, with 9 bases sitting between them. The CDR3 spans 13 residues. CDR3 DNA: TGTGCCAGCAGCTCCGGGATCAACAATGAGCAGTTCTTC. It yields the protein CASSSGINNEQFF.

This chain connects TRBV18 to TRBJ2-1; D is ambiguous. This CDR3 contains 13 residues. Germline V gene lookup returns CDR1 KGHSH and CDR2 LQKENI. Trimming pared 0 bases from V and 7 bases from J, leaving 7 bases between. In nucleotides, the CDR3 is TGTGCCAGCTCACCACCAAGGCTAAATGAGCAGTTCTTC. Translating it yields CASSPPRLNEQFF.

The chain is built from TRBV20-1 and TRBJ2-4, with D possibly being TRBD1 (6 bases). The CDR3 has 16 amino acids. The germline V gene has CDR1 DFQATT and CDR2 SNEGSKA (reference sequence). V lost 3 bases and J lost 6, with 21 bases in between. The CDR3: CSARGASYRNGNIQYF. CDR3 in DNA: TGCAGTGCTAGGGGGGCCAGTTATCGCAACGGAAACATTCAGTACTTC.

This chain uses TRBV29-1 with TRBJ2-3, with a weak D call TRBD1 (7 bases). The CDR3 loop spans 13 amino acids. V lost 6 bases to trimming and J lost 2 bases, with 12 bases between them. Germline V gives CDR1 SQVTM, CDR2 ANQGSEA. CDR3 amino acids: CSVGGQFTDTQYF. The CDR3 nucleotides read TGCAGCGTCGGGGGACAGTTCACAGATACGCAGTATTTT.

This chain uses TRBV5-1 with TRBJ2-7; tentative D call: TRBD2 (6 bases). The V end was cut by 4 bases, the J end by 3 bases, with 17 bases between. The CDR3 runs 15 residues. Germline lookup yields CDR1 SGHRS and CDR2 YFSETQ. CDR3 nucleotide sequence: TGCGCCAGCAGCCAAACCGGGGACTCCATCTACGAGCAGTACTTC. Protein product: CASSQTGDSIYEQYF.

This chain connects TRBV5-6 to TRBJ2-3; 8 nucleotides line up with TRBD2. Germline lookup yields CDR1 SGHDT and CDR2 YYEEEE. The CDR3 totals 22 residues. The trim removed 4 bases at V and 1 base at J, leaving 26 bases unmatched. Here the CDR3 reads CASSLCAGTGKGTRERTDTQYF. In DNA, the CDR3 is TGTGCCAGCAGCCTATGCGCCGGGACGGGAAAGGGGACTAGAGAACGCACAGATACGCAGTATTTT. Variable domain in full (rest from reference TRBV5-6 and TRBJ2-3): DAGVTQSPTHLIKTRGQQVTLRCSPKSGHDTVSWYQQALGQGPQFIFQYYEEEERQRGNFPDRFSGHQFPNYSSELNVNALLLGDSALYLCASSLCAGTGKGTRERTDTQYFGPGTRLTVL.

The chain carries TRBV25-1 and TRBJ2-5, with a weak D call TRBD2 (6 bases). Germline loops: CDR1 MGHDK, CDR2 SYGVNS. Between the trimmed V and J ends, which lost 2 bases and 3 bases, there was a span of 13 bases. The CDR3 covers 15 residues. The CDR3 reads CASSERRRAEETQYF. DNA of the CDR3: TGTGCCAGCAGTGAACGTAGGAGGGCTGAAGAGACCCAGTACTTC.

This clonotype has a count of ten or more. The J gene is TRBJ2-3, the V gene TRBV29-1, with unresolved D. In germline, CDR1 is SQVTM, CDR2 ANQGSEA. Trimming removed 1 base at V and 6 bases at J, with 14 bases between. The CDR3 sequence is 14 residues long. CDR3 residues: CSVEGGFGSDTQYF. CDR3 in DNA: TGCAGCGTTGAAGGCGGATTTGGGTCCGATACGCAGTATTTT.

The V gene is TRBV5-1, the J gene TRBJ1-1; no definite D call. V lost 2 bases to trimming and J lost 0 bases, with 14 bases between them. This CDR3 region has 16 residues. Germline CDR1 is SGHRS and CDR2 is YFSETQ. The CDR3 DNA follows: TGCGCCAGCAGCTTTGGAATCCGCCTGATGAACACTGAAGCTTTCTTT. Translated: CASSFGIRLMNTEAFF.

This chain links TRBV10-3 with TRBJ2-6; D remains ambiguous. In germline, CDR1 is ENHRY, CDR2 SYGVKD. The CDR3 covers 13 residues. V gave up 6 bases and J gave up 1 base, with 4 bases separating them. This chain's CDR3 is CAIRESGANVLTF. CDR3 DNA sequence: TGTGCCATCAGAGAATCTGGGGCCAACGTCCTGACTTTC.

The chain is built from TRBV15 and TRBJ1-3, with D possibly TRBD1 on 5 matching bases. Trimming took 3 bases from V and 1 from J, leaving 16 bases between them. Per the germline V gene, CDR1 is LNHNV and CDR2 is YYDKDF (reference sequence). This CDR3 comprises 17 residues. CDR3 sequence reads: CATSRTTETVSGNTIYF. CDR3 bases: TGTGCCACCAGCAGGACGACAGAGACCGTTTCTGGAAACACCATATATTTT.

The chain links TRBV12-3 or TRBV12-4 to TRBJ2-7; 11 positions agree with TRBD2. CDR3 length: 14 residues. V was pared by 8 bases and J by 5 bases, with 8 bases of the junction left unmatched. The CDR3 bases are TGTGCCAGCGGGAGACTAGCGGGATTAGACGAGCAGTACTTC. This sequence encodes CASGRLAGLDEQYF.